The 21 T cell receptor beta chains below all came from one sample that was sequenced in a study of cytomegalovirus exposure and HLA in healthy donors. The table came from immunoSEQ multiplex PCR; TCRdb's copy has only in-frame clones and leaves some out. Among about 150,000 clones listed, 86% were seen once. The sequenced material came from PBMCs. These receptors all come from a human donor in good health.

The chain uses TRBV28 and TRBJ2-7; maybe TRBD1 (6 bases). Trimming removed 6 bases from V and 7 bases from J, with 13 bases in between. Germline assignment: CDR1 MDHEN and CDR2 SYDVKM. There are 12 residues in the CDR3. The CDR3 DNA follows: TGTGCCAGCAGAGGGGGAATCCTGGAGCAGTACTTC. This translates into CASRGGILEQYF.

The chain recombines TRBV7-9 with TRBJ2-7; D is possibly TRBD1 (5 bases). The germline V gene has CDR1 SEHNR and CDR2 FQNEAQ (reference sequence). Trimming removed 1 base from V and 6 bases from J, with 13 bases in between. This CDR3 comprises 14 residues. CDR3 DNA: TGTGCCAGCAGCTTAGTACAGGCGGTGGGCGAGCAGTACTTC. Its protein product is CASSLVQAVGEQYF.

The V call is TRBV6-5, the J call TRBJ1-2, with 7 nucleotides matching TRBD1. This CDR3 spans 13 amino acids. With 7 bases clipped from V and 2 bases from J, the junction kept 4 bases outside the gene matches. CDR1 is MNHEY and CDR2 is SVGAGI in the germline V gene. The CDR3 bases are TGTGCCAGCACATTGGGACAGAACTATGGCTACACCTTC. It encodes CASTLGQNYGYTF.

The V and J genes are TRBV5-1 and TRBJ1-1; 7 nucleotides line up with TRBD1. Germline-derived CDR1 and CDR2 are SGHRS and YFSETQ. Unmatched junction bases numbered 5, after V lost 5 bases and J lost 1 base. This CDR3 is built from 14 residues. CDR3 DNA sequence: TGCGCCAGCAGTCAGAGGACAGGGAACACTGAAGCTTTCTTT. Translation: CASSQRTGNTEAFF.

This sequence joins TRBV6-1 and TRBJ2-7, with 9 nucleotides matching TRBD2. The CDR3 has 14 amino acids. From germline, CDR1 is MNHNS and CDR2 SASEGT. The trim removed 4 bases at V and 4 bases at J, leaving 5 bases unmatched. This chain's CDR3 is CASSALAGRYEQYF. CDR3 bases: TGTGCCAGCAGTGCCCTAGCGGGGAGATACGAGCAGTACTTC.

This chain uses TRBV2 with TRBJ2-3, with TRBD2 matching over 12 bases. With 5 bases clipped from V and 6 bases from J, the junction kept 6 bases outside the gene matches. Germline CDR1 and CDR2: SNHLY and FYNNEI. The CDR3 totals 15 residues. The CDR3 coding sequence is TGTGCCAGCAGTAAACTAGCGGGAGGATCGGATACGCAGTATTTT. Protein sequence: CASSKLAGGSDTQYF.

The chain is built from TRBV2 and TRBJ1-3, with TRBD1 as a possible D gene (6 bases). Germline loops: CDR1 SNHLY, CDR2 FYNNEI. V was pared by 6 bases and J by 0 bases, with 24 bases between. The length of the CDR3 is 19 residues. The CDR3 reads CASRQNRAGGFSSGNTIYF. The CDR3, as DNA: TGTGCCAGCAGACAAAACAGGGCCGGAGGATTCTCCTCTGGAAACACCATATATTTT.

The sample holds a few counts of this clone. The chain recombines TRBV7-3 with TRBJ2-3; 10 bases map to TRBD2. The V segment lost 6 bases and the J segment 6 bases; nucleotides outside the gene matches: 9. The CDR3 loop spans 15 amino acids. The germline gives CDR1 SGHTA, CDR2 FQGTGA. CDR3 DNA sequence: TGTGCCAGCAGTTACGGGACTAGCGATACCGATACGCAGTATTTT. Its protein is CASSYGTSDTDTQYF.

This chain links TRBV28 with TRBJ2-7; 7 bases agree with TRBD1. CDR3 length equals 14 residues. The germline V gene encodes CDR1 MDHEN and CDR2 SYDVKM. V lost 5 bases to trimming and J lost 1 base; unmatched junction nucleotides: 5. CDR3 in amino acids: CASSVTRGSYEQYF. CDR3 DNA: TGTGCCAGCAGTGTAACCAGGGGGTCCTACGAGCAGTACTTC.

A note on this clone: Distinct nucleotide sequences in the sample also encode this CDR3. The chain uses TRBV27 and TRBJ1-5; D might be TRBD1 (6 bases). Germline V gene sequence: CDR1 MNHEY, CDR2 SMNVEV (reference sequence). V was clipped by 3 bases and J by 4 bases, with 7 bases between them. The CDR3 totals 13 residues. This CDR3 is CASSFRGNQPQHF. The CDR3 region has the DNA TGTGCCAGCAGTTTCAGGGGAAATCAGCCCCAGCATTTT.

The V call is TRBV4-3, the J call TRBJ2-2; possible D gene TRBD1, 6 bases. CDR1 LGHNA and CDR2 YSLEER come from the germline V gene. The germline V and J ends were trimmed by 1 base and 3 bases, with 6 bases remaining between them. The CDR3 extends over 14 amino acids. The CDR3 nucleotides read TGCGCCAGCAGCCAAGCAGGGGACACCGGGGAGCTGTTTTTT. Translating it yields CASSQAGDTGELFF.

The chain combines TRBV5-6 with TRBJ1-5, with D hard to call. The V and J ends lost 5 bases and 1 base respectively, with 16 bases between them. The germline gives CDR1 SGHDT, CDR2 YYEEEE. The CDR3 runs to 16 residues. The CDR3 protein is CASSLLGSGSNQPQHF. The DNA for the CDR3 is TGTGCCAGCAGTCTTCTCGGATCGGGAAGCAATCAGCCCCAGCATTTT.

The chain recombines TRBV9 with TRBJ2-1; TRBD2 agrees at 9 bases. V was pared by 0 bases and J by 10 bases, with 8 bases of the junction left unmatched. The germline gives CDR1 SGDLS, CDR2 YYNGEE. The CDR3 is 15 residues long. In DNA form, the CDR3 reads TGTGCCAGCAGCGTAGCTGTAGCGGGAGTAAGCGAGCAGTTCTTC. This gives the protein CASSVAVAGVSEQFF.

This clone appeared a few times. The chain has TRBV27 and TRBJ2-2, with D tentatively TRBD1 (6 bases). Trimming stripped 5 bases from V and 6 bases from J, with 10 bases between. This CDR3 contains 13 residues. Germline V CDR1 and CDR2: MNHEY, SMNVEV (reference sequence). CDR3 sequence (DNA): TGTGCCAGCAGTCGTACAGGGCCCGGGGAGCTGTTTTTT. Amino acids: CASSRTGPGELFF.

This clone was recorded once. The identical CDR3 is also encoded by other nucleotide sequences in the sample. The chain joins TRBV7-9 to TRBJ1-2; tentatively, D is TRBD1 (5 bases). The ends were cut back, 3 bases at V and 1 base at J, with 12 bases in the middle. Germline CDR1 is SEHNR and CDR2 is FQNEAQ (reference sequence). The CDR3 totals 15 residues. The CDR3 DNA reads TGTGCCAGCAGCTTTTCAGGCCAGGGTAACTATGGCTACACCTTC. Its protein product is CASSFSGQGNYGYTF. The complete variable domain, with remaining parts taken from reference TRBV7-9 and TRBJ1-2, reads DTGVSQNPRHKITKRGQNVTFRCDPISEHNRLYWYRQTLGQGPEFLTYFQNEAQLEKSRLLSDRFSAERPKGSFSTLEIQRTEQGDSAMYLCASSFSGQGNYGYTFGSGTRLTVV.

A single count supports this clone. The chain links TRBV27 to TRBJ1-2; D may be TRBD1 (6 bases). V was clipped by 2 bases and J by 0 bases, with 19 bases between them. Germline values: CDR1 MNHEY, CDR2 SMNVEV (reference sequence). This CDR3 has 18 amino acids. The CDR3 DNA sequence: TGTGCCAGCAGTTTACTTGGGACACCTAAGGGGGCTAACTATGGCTACACCTTC. This sequence encodes CASSLLGTPKGANYGYTF.

The rearrangement joins TRBV28 to TRBJ2-2, with D perhaps matching TRBD1 (5 bases). Germline CDR1 and CDR2: MDHEN and SYDVKM. V was pared by 2 bases and J by 4 bases, with 14 bases between. The CDR3 consists of 16 residues. DNA for the CDR3: TGTGCCAGCAGTTTAAGGTTCAGGGTGAGCACCGGGGAGCTGTTTTTT. Translated: CASSLRFRVSTGELFF.

This clone occurred a few times. DNA for the CDR3: TGTGCCAGCAACCGGCAGGGGAACACCGGGGAGCTGTTTTTT. It codes for CASNRQGNTGELFF. This chain connects TRBV27 to TRBJ2-2; maybe TRBD1 (5 bases). This CDR3 has 14 amino acids. Trimming took off 7 bases at V and 1 base at J, with 10 bases between the two ends. Germline CDR1 is MNHEY and CDR2 is SMNVEV (reference sequence).

CDR3 region: CASSDLGGGQETQYF. DNA for the CDR3: TGCGCCAGCAGCGACTTGGGAGGCGGTCAAGAGACCCAGTACTTC. The V call is TRBV4-3, the J call TRBJ2-5; D is perhaps TRBD2 (6 bases). The CDR3 is 15 residues long. In germline, CDR1 is LGHNA, CDR2 YSLEER. Trimming took off 5 bases at V and 2 bases at J, with 15 bases between the two ends.

The chain uses TRBV19 and TRBJ1-5, with 7 bases aligning to TRBD1. The CDR3 sequence is 16 residues long. Germline CDR1 is LNHDA and CDR2 is SQIVND (reference sequence). V lost 3 bases, J lost 7 bases, and 12 bases stayed unmatched. The CDR3 region has the DNA TGTGCCAGTAGTATCGAGGGGGCGCGAGTCCAGCAGCCCCAGCATTTT. Translated: CASSIEGARVQQPQHF.

This clone was seen a handful of times. The chain is built from TRBV9 and TRBJ1-2; the D gene is possibly TRBD1 (5 bases). From germline, CDR1 is SGDLS and CDR2 YYNGEE. Trimming removed 0 bases at V and 6 bases at J, with 12 bases between. The CDR3 contains 14 residues. The CDR3 bases are TGTGCCAGCAGCGTAGGATCTTTGACAGATGGCTACACCTTC. Protein sequence: CASSVGSLTDGYTF.